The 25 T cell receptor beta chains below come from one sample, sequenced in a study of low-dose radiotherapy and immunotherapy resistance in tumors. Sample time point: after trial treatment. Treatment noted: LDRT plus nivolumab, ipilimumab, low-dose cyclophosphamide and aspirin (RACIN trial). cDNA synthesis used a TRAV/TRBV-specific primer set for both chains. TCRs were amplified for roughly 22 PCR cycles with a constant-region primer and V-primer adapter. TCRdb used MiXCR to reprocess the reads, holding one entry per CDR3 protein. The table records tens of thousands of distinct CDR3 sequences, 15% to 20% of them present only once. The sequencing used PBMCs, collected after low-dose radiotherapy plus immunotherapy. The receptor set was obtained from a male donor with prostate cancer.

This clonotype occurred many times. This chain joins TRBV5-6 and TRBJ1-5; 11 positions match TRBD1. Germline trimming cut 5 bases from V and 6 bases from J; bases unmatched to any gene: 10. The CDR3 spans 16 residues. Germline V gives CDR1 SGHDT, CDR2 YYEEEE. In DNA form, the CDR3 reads TGTGCCAGCAGTTTAAACGGGGACAGGGGGGCTCAGCCCCAGCATTTT. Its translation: CASSLNGDRGAQPQHF.

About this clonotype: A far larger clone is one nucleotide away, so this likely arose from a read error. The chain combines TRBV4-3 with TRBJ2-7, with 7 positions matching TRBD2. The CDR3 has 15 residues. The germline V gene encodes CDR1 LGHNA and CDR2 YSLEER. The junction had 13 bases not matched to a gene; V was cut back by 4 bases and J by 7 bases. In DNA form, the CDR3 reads TGCGCCAGCAGCCGCGGGAGTTACTCCTACAATGAGCAGTACTTC. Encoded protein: CASSRGSYSYNEQYF.

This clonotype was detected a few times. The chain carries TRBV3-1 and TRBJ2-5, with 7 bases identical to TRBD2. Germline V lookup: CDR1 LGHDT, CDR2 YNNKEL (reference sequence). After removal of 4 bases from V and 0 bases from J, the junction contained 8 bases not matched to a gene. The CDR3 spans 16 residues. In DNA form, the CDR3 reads TGTGCCAGCAGCCCGCGCGGTAGCGGGTACCAAGAGACCCAGTACTTC. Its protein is CASSPRGSGYQETQYF.

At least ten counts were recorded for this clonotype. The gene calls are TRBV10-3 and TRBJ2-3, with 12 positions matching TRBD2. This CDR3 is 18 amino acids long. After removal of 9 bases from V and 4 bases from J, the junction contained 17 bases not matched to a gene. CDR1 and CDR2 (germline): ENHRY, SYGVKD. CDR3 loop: CAISGLAGSPVHADTQYF. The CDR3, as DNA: TGTGCCATTAGCGGACTAGCGGGGTCCCCGGTCCACGCAGATACGCAGTATTTT.

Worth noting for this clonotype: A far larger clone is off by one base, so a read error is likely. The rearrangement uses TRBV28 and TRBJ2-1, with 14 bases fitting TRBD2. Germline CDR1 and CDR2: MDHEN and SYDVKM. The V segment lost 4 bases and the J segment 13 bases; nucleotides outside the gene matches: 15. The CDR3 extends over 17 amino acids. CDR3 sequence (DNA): TGTGCCAGCAGTTCCCCCGGGACTAGCGGGAGTTGGGAGACCCAGTTCTTC. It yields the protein CASSSPGTSGSWETQFF.

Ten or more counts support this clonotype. The CDR3 region is CASSVALGDRGPYEQYF. The CDR3 DNA sequence: TGTGCCAGCAGCGTAGCTTTAGGGGACAGGGGGCCCTACGAGCAGTACTTC. This chain uses TRBV9 with TRBJ2-7; the match to TRBD1 covers 12 bases. V was pared by 0 bases and J by 2 bases, with 6 bases of the junction left unmatched. Germline lookup yields CDR1 SGDLS and CDR2 YYNGEE. The CDR3 runs to 17 residues. Drawing the rest from reference TRBV9 and TRBJ2-7, the complete variable domain is DSGVTQTPKHLITATGQRVTLRCSPRSGDLSVYWYQQSLDQGLQFLIQYYNGEERAKGNILERFSAQQFPDLHSELNLSSLELGDSALYFCASSVALGDRGPYEQYFGPGTRLTVT.

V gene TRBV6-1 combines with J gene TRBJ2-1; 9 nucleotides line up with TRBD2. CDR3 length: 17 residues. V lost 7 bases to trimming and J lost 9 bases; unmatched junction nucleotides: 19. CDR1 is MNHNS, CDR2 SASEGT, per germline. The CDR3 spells CASIFVAGDFPGGEQFF. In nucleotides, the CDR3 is TGTGCCAGCATCTTCGTAGCGGGAGATTTCCCCGGGGGTGAGCAGTTCTTC.

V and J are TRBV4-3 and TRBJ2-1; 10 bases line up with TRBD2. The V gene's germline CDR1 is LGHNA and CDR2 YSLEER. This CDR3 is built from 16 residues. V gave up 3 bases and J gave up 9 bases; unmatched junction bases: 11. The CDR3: CASSQITAGGWGEQFF. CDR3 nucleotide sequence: TGCGCCAGCAGCCAGATCACAGCGGGAGGGTGGGGTGAGCAGTTCTTC.

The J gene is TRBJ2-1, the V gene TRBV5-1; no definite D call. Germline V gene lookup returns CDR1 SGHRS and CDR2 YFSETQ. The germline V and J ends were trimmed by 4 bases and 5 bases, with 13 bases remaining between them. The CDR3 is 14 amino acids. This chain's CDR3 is CASSPGSLNNEQFF. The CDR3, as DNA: TGCGCCAGCAGCCCGGGTAGCCTCAACAATGAGCAGTTCTTC.

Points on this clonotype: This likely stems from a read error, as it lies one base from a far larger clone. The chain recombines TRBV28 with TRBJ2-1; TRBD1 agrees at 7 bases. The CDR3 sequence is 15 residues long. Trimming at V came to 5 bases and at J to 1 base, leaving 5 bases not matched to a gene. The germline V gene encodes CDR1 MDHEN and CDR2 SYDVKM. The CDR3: CASSDNRGSYNEQFF. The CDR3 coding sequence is TGTGCCAGCAGTGATAACAGGGGATCCTACAATGAGCAGTTCTTC.

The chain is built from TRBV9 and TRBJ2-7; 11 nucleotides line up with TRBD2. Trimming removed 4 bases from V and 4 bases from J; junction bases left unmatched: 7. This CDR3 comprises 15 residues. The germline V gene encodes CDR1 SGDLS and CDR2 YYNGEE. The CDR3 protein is CASSTGTSGKYEQYF. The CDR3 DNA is TGTGCCAGCAGCACCGGGACTAGCGGCAAATACGAGCAGTACTTC.

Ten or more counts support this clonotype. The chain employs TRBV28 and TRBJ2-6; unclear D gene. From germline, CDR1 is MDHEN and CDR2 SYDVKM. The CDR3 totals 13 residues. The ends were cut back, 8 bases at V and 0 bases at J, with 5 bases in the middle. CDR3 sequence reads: CASENSGANVLTF. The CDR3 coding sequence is TGTGCCAGCGAAAACTCTGGGGCCAACGTCCTGACTTTC.

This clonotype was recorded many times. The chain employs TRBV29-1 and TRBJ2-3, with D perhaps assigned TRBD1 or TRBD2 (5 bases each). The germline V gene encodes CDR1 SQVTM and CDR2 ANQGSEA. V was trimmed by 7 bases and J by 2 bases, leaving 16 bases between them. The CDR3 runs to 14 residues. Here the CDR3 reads CSAFTRGDTDTQYF. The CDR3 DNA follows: TGCAGCGCTTTTACGAGGGGCGACACAGATACGCAGTATTTT.

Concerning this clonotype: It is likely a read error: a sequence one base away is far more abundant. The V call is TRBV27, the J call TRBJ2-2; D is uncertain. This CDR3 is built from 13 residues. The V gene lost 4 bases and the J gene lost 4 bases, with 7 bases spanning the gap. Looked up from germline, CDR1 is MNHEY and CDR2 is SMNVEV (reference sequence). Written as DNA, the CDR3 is TGTGCCAGCAGTTCCGAGAGCACCGGGGAGCTGTTTTTT. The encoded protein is CASSSESTGELFF.

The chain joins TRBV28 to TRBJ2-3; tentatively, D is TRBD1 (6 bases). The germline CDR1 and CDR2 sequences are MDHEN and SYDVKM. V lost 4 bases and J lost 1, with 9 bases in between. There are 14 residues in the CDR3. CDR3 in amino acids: CASSSRQGTDTQYF. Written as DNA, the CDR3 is TGTGCCAGCAGTTCGCGACAGGGCACAGATACGCAGTATTTT.

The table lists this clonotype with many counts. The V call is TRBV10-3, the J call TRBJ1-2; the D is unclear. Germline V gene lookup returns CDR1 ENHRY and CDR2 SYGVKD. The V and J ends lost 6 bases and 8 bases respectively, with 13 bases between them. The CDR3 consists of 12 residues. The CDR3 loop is CAISDRESGYTF. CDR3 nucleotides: TGTGCCATCAGCGATAGGGAGAGCGGCTACACCTTC.

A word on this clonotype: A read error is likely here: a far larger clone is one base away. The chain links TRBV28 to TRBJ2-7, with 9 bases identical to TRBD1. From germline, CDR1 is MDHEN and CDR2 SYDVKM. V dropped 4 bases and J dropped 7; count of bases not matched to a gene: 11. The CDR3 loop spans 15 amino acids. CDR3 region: CASSSPQGAADEQYF. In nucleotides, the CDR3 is TGTGCCAGCAGTTCCCCACAGGGGGCTGCCGATGAGCAGTACTTC.

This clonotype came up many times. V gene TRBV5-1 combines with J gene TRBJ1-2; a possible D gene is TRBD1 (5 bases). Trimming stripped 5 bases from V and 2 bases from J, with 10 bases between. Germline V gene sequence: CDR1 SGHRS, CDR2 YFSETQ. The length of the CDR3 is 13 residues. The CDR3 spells CASSQRGNYGYTF. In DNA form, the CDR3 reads TGCGCCAGCAGTCAGCGGGGCAACTATGGCTACACCTTC.

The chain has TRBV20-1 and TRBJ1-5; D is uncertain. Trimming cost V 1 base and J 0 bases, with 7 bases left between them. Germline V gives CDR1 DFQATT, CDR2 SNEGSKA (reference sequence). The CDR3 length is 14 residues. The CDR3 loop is CSARGSGSNQPQHF. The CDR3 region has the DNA TGCAGTGCTAGAGGTTCGGGTAGCAATCAGCCCCAGCATTTT.

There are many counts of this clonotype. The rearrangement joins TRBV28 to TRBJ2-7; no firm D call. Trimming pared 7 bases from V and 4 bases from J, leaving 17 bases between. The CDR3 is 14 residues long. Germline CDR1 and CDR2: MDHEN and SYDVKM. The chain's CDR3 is CASTHGFPLYEQYF. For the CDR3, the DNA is TGTGCCAGCACCCACGGGTTCCCTTTGTACGAGCAGTACTTC.

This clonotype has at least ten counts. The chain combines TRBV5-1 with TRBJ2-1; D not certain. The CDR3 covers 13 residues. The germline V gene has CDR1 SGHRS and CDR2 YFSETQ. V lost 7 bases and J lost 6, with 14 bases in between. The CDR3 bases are TGCGCCAGCTCGGTGGTCGGCGTCAATGAGCAGTTCTTC. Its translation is CASSVVGVNEQFF. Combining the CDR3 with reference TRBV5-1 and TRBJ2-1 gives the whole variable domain KAGVTQTPRYLIKTRGQQVTLSCSPISGHRSVSWYQQTPGQGLQFLFEYFSETQRNKGNFPGRFSGRQFSNSRSEMNVSTLELGDSALYLCASSVVGVNEQFFGPGTRLTVL.

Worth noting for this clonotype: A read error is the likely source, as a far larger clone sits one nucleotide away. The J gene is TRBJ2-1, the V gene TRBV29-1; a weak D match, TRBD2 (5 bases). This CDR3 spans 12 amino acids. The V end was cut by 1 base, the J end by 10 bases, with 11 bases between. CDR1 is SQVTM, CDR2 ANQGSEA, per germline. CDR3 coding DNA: TGCAGCGTTGAAGTTCGGGATTGGGAGCAGTTCTTC. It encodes CSVEVRDWEQFF.

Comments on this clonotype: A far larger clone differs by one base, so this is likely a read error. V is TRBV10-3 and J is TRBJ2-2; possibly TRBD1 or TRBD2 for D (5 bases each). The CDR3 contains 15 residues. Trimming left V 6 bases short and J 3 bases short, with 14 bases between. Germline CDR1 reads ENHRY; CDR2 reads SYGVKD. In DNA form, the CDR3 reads TGTGCCATCAGGAGGGGCGCGTTGGACACCGGGGAGCTGTTTTTT. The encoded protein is CAIRRGALDTGELFF.

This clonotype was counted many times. The CDR3 is CSARGPYSYEQYF. The CDR3 nucleotides read TGCAGTGCTAGAGGACCTTACTCCTACGAGCAGTACTTC. The chain uses TRBV20-1 and TRBJ2-7; D is unresolved. Trimming pared 1 base from V and 0 bases from J, leaving 7 bases between. The CDR3 has 13 amino acids. Germline V gene data show CDR1 as DFQATT and CDR2 as SNEGSKA (reference sequence).

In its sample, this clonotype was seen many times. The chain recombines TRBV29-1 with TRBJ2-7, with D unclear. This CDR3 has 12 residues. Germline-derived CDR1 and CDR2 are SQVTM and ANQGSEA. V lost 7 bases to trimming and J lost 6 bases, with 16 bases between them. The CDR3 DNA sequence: TGCAGCGCCTGGCTAGGGCGGCGCGAGCAGTACTTC. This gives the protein CSAWLGRREQYF.